The sequence of this T cell receptor beta chain was determined in a study of cytomegalovirus exposure and HLA in healthy donors. Among the donors, all were healthy bone marrow donors. The CDR3 has 15 amino acids. The V and J ends lost 4 bases and 1 base, in that order; junction bases with no gene match: 3. Germline CDR1 reads SGHKS; CDR2 reads YYEKEE (reference sequence). 60 Vbeta and 13 Jbeta primers were used in PCR. This table comes from immunoSEQ multiplex PCR, and its TCRdb copy is limited to in-frame clones, with some not included. In the table there are some 90,000 clones, roughly 73% of which are singletons. Study-wide findings and caveats: A missense variant in DCLRE1C was later tied to TCR beta V- and J-gene trimming.

In its sample, this clone was seen a few times. Its antigen remains unknown. This receptor was taken from a male donor in good health and CMV-seropositive. The J gene is TRBJ1-5, the V gene TRBV5-5; 9 bases are shared with TRBD1. Input material: PBMCs. CDR3 region: CASSPGTGSNQPQHF. CDR3 sequence (DNA): TGTGCCAGCAGCCCCGGGACAGGGAGCAATCAGCCCCAGCATTTT.